These 17 T cell receptor beta chains came from one sample sequenced in a study of T cells after yellow fever vaccination (dated by TCRdb to about 2019). The treatment or condition label on this specimen signifies: live attenuated yellow fever vaccine strain. The library relied on 5' RACE. The instrument was an Illumina HiSeq 2500. TCRdb reprocessed the public reads (quality trimming at Q25 with fastp, clone calling with MiXCR) and kept in-frame beta chains. Here each entry gathers all rows of one CDR3 protein and keeps the most common genes and DNA. In this sample the table shows tens of thousands of distinct CDR3 sequences, roughly 8% of which occur a single time. Roughly two fifths of the sample lies in the top ten. Sequences were derived from CD8+ T cells sorted from PBMCs, sampled on the day of the yellow fever booster vaccination. These receptors all come from a man aged 30 to 39 who received the YFV17D yellow fever vaccine.

The CDR3 nucleotides are TGTGCCAGCACCCCTACGTTGACAGGGCCCTACAATGAGCAGTTCTTC. It codes for CASTPTLTGPYNEQFF. V gene TRBV5-8 combines with J gene TRBJ2-1; 7 positions match TRBD1. Germline V CDR1 and CDR2: SGHTS, YDEGEE. The trim removed 6 bases at V and 2 bases at J, leaving 11 bases unmatched. The CDR3 has 16 amino acids.

This clonotype was recorded many times. The rearrangement joins TRBV7-8 to TRBJ2-1; 10 nucleotides agree with TRBD2. This CDR3 is built from 16 residues. The V segment lost 3 bases and the J segment 10 bases; nucleotides outside the gene matches: 12. Germline CDR1 reads SGHVS; CDR2 reads FQNEAQ. CDR3 in amino acids: CASSFPRTSGSLEQFF. The CDR3 DNA sequence: TGTGCCAGCAGCTTTCCTAGGACTAGCGGAAGCCTGGAGCAGTTCTTC.

This clonotype was observed at least ten times. This chain joins TRBV9 and TRBJ2-7, with D perhaps TRBD1 (5 bases). Trimming took 0 bases from V and 5 from J, leaving 12 bases between them. The CDR3 covers 14 residues. CDR1 and CDR2 from the germline V gene are SGDLS and YYNGEE. The CDR3 DNA is TGTGCCAGCAGCGTAGTCGACAGTACCAACGAGCAGTACTTC. Its protein is CASSVVDSTNEQYF. Full variable domain (rest looked up from reference TRBV9 and TRBJ2-7): DSGVTQTPKHLITATGQRVTLRCSPRSGDLSVYWYQQSLDQGLQFLIQYYNGEERAKGNILERFSAQQFPDLHSELNLSSLELGDSALYFCASSVVDSTNEQYFGPGTRLTVT.

The chain recombines TRBV4-1 with TRBJ2-5; 7 nucleotides match TRBD2. With 4 bases clipped from V and 4 bases from J, the junction kept 9 bases outside the gene matches. Germline lookup yields CDR1 MGHRA and CDR2 YSYEKL. The CDR3 is 15 residues long. The CDR3 spells CASSPIPSGPETQYF. CDR3 in DNA: TGCGCCAGCAGCCCCATTCCTAGCGGACCAGAGACCCAGTACTTC.

The chain employs TRBV4-1 and TRBJ2-2; D is unclear. V dropped 1 base and J dropped 4 bases, with 7 bases sitting between them. The germline V gene encodes CDR1 MGHRA and CDR2 YSYEKL. This CDR3 region has 14 residues. The CDR3 DNA follows: TGCGCCAGCAGCCAAGTGTCAACCACCGGGGAGCTGTTTTTT. It is translated as CASSQVSTTGELFF.

The rearrangement links TRBV6-2 or TRBV6-3 to TRBJ2-7; 9 bases line up with TRBD2. The V segment lost 3 bases and the J segment 2 bases; nucleotides outside the gene matches: 5. The CDR3 spans 15 residues. CDR1 and CDR2 (germline): MNHEY, SVGEGT. The CDR3 DNA sequence: TGTGCCAGCAGTTATGGAGCGGGAGGCCCCTACGAGCAGTACTTC. Encoded protein: CASSYGAGGPYEQYF.

This clonotype was counted only a few times. This CDR3 is CASSWGTGFLHEQFF. DNA for the CDR3: TGCGCCAGCAGCTGGGGGACAGGGTTCCTACATGAGCAGTTCTTC. This sequence joins TRBV5-1 and TRBJ2-1, with TRBD1 matching 9 bases. Trimming took 3 bases from V and 8 from J; bases not matched to a gene: 9. The CDR3 runs to 15 residues. Germline V lookup: CDR1 SGHRS, CDR2 YFSETQ.

In its sample, this clonotype was seen a few times. The chain links TRBV11-1 to TRBJ1-1; a possible D gene is TRBD1 (5 bases). The CDR3 runs 11 residues. Germline CDR1 is SGHAT and CDR2 is FQDESV (reference sequence). Deletions cut 6 bases from V and 7 bases from J, with 9 bases between. CDR3 residues: CASSRTNEAFF. The CDR3 nucleotides are TGTGCCAGCAGTCGGACAAATGAAGCTTTCTTT.

This clonotype occurred many times. The rearrangement uses TRBV5-5 and TRBJ2-7; no clear D gene. CDR3 length equals 12 residues. Germline values: CDR1 SGHKS, CDR2 YYEKEE (reference sequence). V was cut by 6 bases and J by 4 bases, with 11 bases left in between. For the CDR3, the DNA is TGTGCCAGCACCCTCCAAGGTTACGAGCAGTACTTC. Amino acids: CASTLQGYEQYF.

The chain recombines TRBV7-8 with TRBJ2-7; a possible D gene is TRBD1 (6 bases). The germline gives CDR1 SGHVS, CDR2 FQNEAQ. The V gene lost 4 bases and the J gene lost 0 bases, with 13 bases spanning the gap. The CDR3 is made up of 15 amino acids. CDR3 coding DNA: TGTGCCAGCAGCTCGACGGGACATCCCTCCTACGAGCAGTACTTC. It codes for CASSSTGHPSYEQYF.

This chain uses TRBV19 with TRBJ2-1, with 7 bases matching TRBD2. V dropped 9 bases and J dropped 7; count of bases not matched to a gene: 9. Germline V gene data show CDR1 as LNHDA and CDR2 as SQIVND (reference sequence). This CDR3 spans 13 amino acids. CDR3 sequence (DNA): TGTGCCAGGGGGGGGGAAAGTCCGAATGAGCAGTTCTTC. The encoded protein is CARGGESPNEQFF.

V is TRBV11-3 and J is TRBJ2-1, with 7 bases identical to TRBD2. This CDR3 region has 16 residues. CDR1 is SGHNT and CDR2 is YENEEA in the germline V gene. V was pared by 4 bases and J by 7 bases, with 13 bases of the junction left unmatched. CDR3 protein: CASSSPTSEVGNEQFF. Written as DNA, the CDR3 is TGTGCCAGCAGCTCACCTACTAGCGAAGTAGGAAATGAGCAGTTCTTC.

This clonotype appeared many times. CDR3 sequence (DNA): TGTGCCAGCAGTTACGGCCAAATCGGGGAGCAGTACTTC. Its translation is CASSYGQIGEQYF. The chain joins TRBV6-5 to TRBJ2-7; D not resolved. The germline gives CDR1 MNHEY, CDR2 SVGAGI. Between the trimmed V and J ends, which lost 2 bases and 7 bases, there was a span of 12 bases. This CDR3 spans 13 amino acids.

As for this clonotype: This could be a read error, since a much larger clone is one nucleotide away. V is TRBV14 and J is TRBJ1-1; maybe TRBD1 (5 bases). CDR3 length: 14 amino acids. The V gene's germline CDR1 is SGHDN and CDR2 FVKESK. In DNA form, the CDR3 reads TGTGCCGGCAGCCAAAGGCCCCGGGGGACTGAAGCTTTCTTT. Its translation is CAGSQRPRGTEAFF.

The V and J genes are TRBV6-5 and TRBJ2-6; a weak D match, TRBD2 (5 bases). The CDR3 is made up of 18 amino acids. Germline loops: CDR1 MNHEY, CDR2 SVGAGI. V dropped 0 bases and J dropped 0 bases, with 12 bases sitting between them. In DNA, the CDR3 is TGTGCCAGCAGTTACTCCCCTAGCTTCGCCTCTGGGGCCAACGTCCTGACTTTC. It translates to CASSYSPSFASGANVLTF.

This clonotype was seen many times. The CDR3 spells CSVDLGLGTDTQYF. As DNA, the CDR3 is TGCAGCGTTGATCTGGGTTTGGGCACAGATACGCAGTATTTT. This chain uses TRBV29-1 with TRBJ2-3; D remains ambiguous. The CDR3 runs to 14 residues. Germline lookup yields CDR1 SQVTM and CDR2 ANQGSEA. Trimming stripped 3 bases from V and 1 base from J, with 11 bases between.

This clonotype has at least ten counts. V and J are TRBV28 and TRBJ2-7; 9 nucleotides match TRBD1. The CDR3 is made up of 15 amino acids. In germline, CDR1 is MDHEN, CDR2 SYDVKM. V lost 9 bases to trimming and J lost 5 bases; unmatched junction nucleotides: 14. As DNA, the CDR3 is TGTGCCAGTGTCTATCGGGACAGGGCCCCTGACGAGCAGTACTTC. Translation gives CASVYRDRAPDEQYF.